This T cell receptor (beta chain) was sequenced in a study of patients and donors after allogeneic stem cell transplantation. CDR1 SGHRS and CDR2 YFSETQ come from the germline V gene. V was trimmed by 4 bases and J by 6 bases, leaving 14 bases between them. This CDR3 contains 14 residues. TCRdb reprocessed the RT-PCR reads via MiXCR and lists one record per CDR3 protein. The sample holds a few hundred thousand distinct CDR3 sequences; over 30% are singletons and the top ten take around a tenth. The clonotype originates from a human donor who was either an allogeneic HSCT recipient or a stem cell or donor lymphocyte infusion donor (not recorded which). It is not recorded whose cells these are; they may come from a transplant donor. The chain employs TRBV5-1 and TRBJ1-5; D not certain. The sequencing input was blood, either unsorted or a sorted T cell fraction (not recorded which). CDR3 in amino acids: CASSLDPWTQPQHF. In nucleotides, the CDR3 is TGCGCCAGCAGCCTGGACCCGTGGACTCAGCCCCAGCATTTT.